These T cell receptor beta chains were read from a single sample in a study of T cell responses to AZD1222 COVID-19 vaccine. Sequencing used immunoSEQ multiplex PCR; TCRdb keeps in-frame clones, though not all of them. Counted here are some 80,000 clones, over 60% occurring once; the ten biggest clones make up 25% to 30%. The sample here was peripheral blood, taken 28 days after the second dose of the MenACWY control vaccine. The receptors were gathered from an adult who received the MenACWY meningococcal vaccine as a control. CDR3s include the opening cysteine and the closing phenylalanine or tryptophan. The D gene is left open where the match is weak. Clone size is given for some rows only: seen once, a few or many times, or a class if the clone is expanded.

j_call	d_call	clone_size	v_call	cdr3_nt	cdr3_aa
TRBJ2-7	.	.	TRBV5-5	TGTGCCAGCAGCTTGGACAGAGCCTACGAGCAGTACTTC	CASSLDRAYEQYF
TRBJ1-2	.	.	TRBV10-3	TGTGCCATCAGTGAAGCCGTAAGTGGCTACACCTTC	CAISEAVSGYTF
TRBJ2-3	.	.	TRBV7-2	TGTGCCAGCAGCTTTGGGAAGATCACAGATACGCAGTATTTT	CASSFGKITDTQYF
TRBJ2-2	TRBD1	.	TRBV5-4	TGTGCCAGCAGCTTAGGGGGCGCGAGCACCGGGGAGCTGTTTTTT	CASSLGGASTGELFF
TRBJ2-7	.	once	TRBV6-2/TRBV6-3	TGTGCCAGCAGTTACGGACCCGAGCAGTACTTC	CASSYGPEQYF
TRBJ2-2	TRBD2	.	TRBV19	TGTGCCAGTAGTAGGCTAGCGGGAGCTGGGGAGCTGTTTTTT	CASSRLAGAGELFF
TRBJ1-4	.	.	TRBV3-1/TRBV3-2	TGTGCCAGCAGCCAAGGCCGGGACCCCGAGGAAAAACTGTTTTTT	CASSQGRDPEEKLFF
TRBJ2-5	.	once	TRBV12-3/TRBV12-4	TGTGCCAGCAGTTTAGGGCACTCGGAGACCCAGTACTTC	CASSLGHSETQYF
TRBJ1-2	.	.	TRBV7-2	TGTGCCAGCAGCTTAGTTAGCGTTGGGGTCTATGGCTACACCTTC	CASSLVSVGVYGYTF
TRBJ2-7	.	.	TRBV6-6	TGTGCCAGCAGTAACATCGGGGGGCGCGATTACCACGAGCAGTACTTC	CASSNIGGRDYHEQYF
TRBJ1-1	TRBD1	.	TRBV28	TGTGCCAGCAGTCTCCCAGGGGGGCAGGGAGCTTTCTTT	CASSLPGGQGAFF
TRBJ1-1	.	.	TRBV29-1	TGCAGCGTAACGTACAACACTGAAGCTTTCTTT	CSVTYNTEAFF
TRBJ1-2	.	.	TRBV10-1	TGCGCCAGCAGACCACCTGGGGGGTGCGGCTACACCTTC	CASRPPGGCGYTF
TRBJ2-1	TRBD2	.	TRBV3-1/TRBV3-2	TGTGCCAGCAGCCAAGATCCCAGCGGGAGATACAATGAGCAGTTCTTC	CASSQDPSGRYNEQFF
TRBJ2-1	.	.	TRBV7-9	TGTGCCAGCAGTTCAAGATCAATTACTAGTCATGAGCAGTTCTTC	CASSSRSITSHEQFF
TRBJ1-2	.	.	TRBV27	TGTGCCAGCAGTTTATCGTCCCCGGCAGGGGCCTATGGCTACACCTTC	CASSLSSPAGAYGYTF
TRBJ2-5	.	.	TRBV20-1	TGCAGTGCTGGTGTTTCGGGCCAAGAGACCCAGTACTTC	CSAGVSGQETQYF
TRBJ2-3	.	.	TRBV28	TGTGCCAGCATGGAAGACGGAACGCAGTATTTT	CASMEDGTQYF
TRBJ1-6	.	.	TRBV6-2/TRBV6-3	TGTGCCAGCAGTTACCCGTTAACGGGGGCGCATCGTTCACCCCTCCACTTT	CASSYPLTGAHRSPLHF
TRBJ1-2	.	.	TRBV19	TGTGCCACACGGACAGCCGATTATGCTAACTATGGCTACACCTTC	CATRTADYANYGYTF
TRBJ1-1	TRBD1	.	TRBV6-5	TGTGCCAGCAATTTAAGACAGGGTAGCGCTGAAGCTTTCTTT	CASNLRQGSAEAFF
TRBJ1-5	.	.	TRBV6-5	TGTGCCAGCAGTCAGTGGGGGGGAAGCAATCAGCCCCAGCATTTT	CASSQWGGSNQPQHF
TRBJ2-1	.	.	TRBV5-1	TGCGCCAGCAGACCCCTCGGAGCGGGCTACAATGAGCAGTTCTTC	CASRPLGAGYNEQFF
TRBJ1-1	TRBD1	.	TRBV29-1	TGCAGCGTCTCCCTCTGGACAGGGATGGCTTTCTTT	CSVSLWTGMAFF
TRBJ2-3	.	once	TRBV7-9	TGTGCCAGCAGCTTAGGTACAGATACGCAGTATTTT	CASSLGTDTQYF
TRBJ2-3	TRBD2	.	TRBV7-6	TGTGCCAGCAGCAGGGGTCTAGCGGGAGGGCCGGGCACAGATACGCAGTATTTT	CASSRGLAGGPGTDTQYF
TRBJ1-1	.	once	TRBV5-5	TGTGCCAGCAGCCCGGAGCCGGGACATCATTTTGAAGCTTTCTTT	CASSPEPGHHFEAFF
TRBJ1-3	.	.	TRBV28	TGTGCCAGCAGTTTAGGGGGGGTGGAAGCGAACACCATATATTTT	CASSLGGVEANTIYF
TRBJ1-2	.	.	TRBV2	TGTGCCAGCAGGTCGGGGACCCCACTTTCGCATGGCTACACCTTC	CASRSGTPLSHGYTF